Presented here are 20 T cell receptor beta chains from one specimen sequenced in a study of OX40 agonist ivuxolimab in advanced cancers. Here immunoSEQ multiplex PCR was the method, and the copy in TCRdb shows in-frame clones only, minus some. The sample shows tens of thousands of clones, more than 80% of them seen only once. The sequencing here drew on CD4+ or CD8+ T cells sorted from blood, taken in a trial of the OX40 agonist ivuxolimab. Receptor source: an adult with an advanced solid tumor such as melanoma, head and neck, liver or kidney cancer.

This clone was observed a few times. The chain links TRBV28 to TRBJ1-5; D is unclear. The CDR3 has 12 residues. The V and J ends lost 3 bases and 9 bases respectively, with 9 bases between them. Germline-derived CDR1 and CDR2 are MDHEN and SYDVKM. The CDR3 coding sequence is TGTGCCAGCAGTTTCGGGCAATGGCCCCAGCATTTT. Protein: CASSFGQWPQHF.

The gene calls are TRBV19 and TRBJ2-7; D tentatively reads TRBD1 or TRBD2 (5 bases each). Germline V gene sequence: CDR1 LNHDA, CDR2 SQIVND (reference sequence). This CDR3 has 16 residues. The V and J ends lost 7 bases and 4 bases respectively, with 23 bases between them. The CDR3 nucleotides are TGTGCCAGTAATCCAACCGGGACCCAACCTGGATACGAGCAGTACTTC. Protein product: CASNPTGTQPGYEQYF.

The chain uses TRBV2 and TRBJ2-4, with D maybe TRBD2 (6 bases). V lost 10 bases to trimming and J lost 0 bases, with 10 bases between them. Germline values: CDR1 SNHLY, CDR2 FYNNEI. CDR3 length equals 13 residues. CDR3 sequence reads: CATAGLAKNIQYF. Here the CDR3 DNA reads TGTGCCACCGCGGGACTAGCCAAAAACATTCAGTACTTC.

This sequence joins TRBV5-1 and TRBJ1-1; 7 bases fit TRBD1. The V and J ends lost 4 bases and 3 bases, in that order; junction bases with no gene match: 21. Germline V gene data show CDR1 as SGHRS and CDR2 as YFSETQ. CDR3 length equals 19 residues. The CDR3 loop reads CASSLRYTGAAKHYTEAFF. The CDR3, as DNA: TGCGCCAGCAGCCTCCGCTATACAGGGGCGGCGAAGCACTACACTGAAGCTTTCTTT.

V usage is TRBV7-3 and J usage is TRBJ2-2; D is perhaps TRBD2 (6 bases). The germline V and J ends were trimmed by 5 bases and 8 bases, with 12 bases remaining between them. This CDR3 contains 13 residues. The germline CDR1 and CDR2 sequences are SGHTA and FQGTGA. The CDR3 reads CASSPGEAGELFF. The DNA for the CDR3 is TGTGCCAGCAGCCCCGGGGAGGCGGGGGAGCTGTTTTTT.

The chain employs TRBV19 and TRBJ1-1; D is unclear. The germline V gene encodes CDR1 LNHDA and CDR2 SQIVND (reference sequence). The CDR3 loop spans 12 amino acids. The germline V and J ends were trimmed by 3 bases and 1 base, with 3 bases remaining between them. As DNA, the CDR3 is TGTGCCAGTAGTATGGCGAACACTGAAGCTTTCTTT. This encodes CASSMANTEAFF.

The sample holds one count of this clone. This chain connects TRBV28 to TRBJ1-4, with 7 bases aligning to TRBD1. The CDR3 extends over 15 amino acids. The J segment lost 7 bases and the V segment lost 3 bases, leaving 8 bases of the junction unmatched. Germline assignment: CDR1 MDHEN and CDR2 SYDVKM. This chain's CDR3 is CASSFSTGLSEKLFF. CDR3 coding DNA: TGTGCCAGCAGTTTTTCGACAGGGTTAAGTGAAAAACTGTTTTTT.

The CDR3 sequence is CASSVVGEQFF. In DNA form, the CDR3 reads TGTGCCAGCAGCGTAGTAGGTGAGCAGTTCTTC. The chain joins TRBV9 to TRBJ2-1; D is uncertain. The CDR3 has 11 amino acids. V was clipped by 0 bases and J by 9 bases, with 4 bases between them. The germline gives CDR1 SGDLS, CDR2 YYNGEE.

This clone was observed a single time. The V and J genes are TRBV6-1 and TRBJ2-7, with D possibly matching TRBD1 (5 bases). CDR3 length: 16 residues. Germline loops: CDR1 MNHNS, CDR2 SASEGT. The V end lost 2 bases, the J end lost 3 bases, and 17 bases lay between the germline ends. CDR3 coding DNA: TGTGCCAGCAGTGAAACCCCCCAGGTAGGGGACTACGAGCAGTACTTC. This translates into CASSETPQVGDYEQYF.

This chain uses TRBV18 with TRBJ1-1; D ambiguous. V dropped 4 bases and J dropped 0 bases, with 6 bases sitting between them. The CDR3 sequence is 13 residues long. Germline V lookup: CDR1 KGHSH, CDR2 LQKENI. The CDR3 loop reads CASSLQVNTEAFF. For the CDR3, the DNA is TGTGCCAGCTCACTTCAGGTGAACACTGAAGCTTTCTTT.

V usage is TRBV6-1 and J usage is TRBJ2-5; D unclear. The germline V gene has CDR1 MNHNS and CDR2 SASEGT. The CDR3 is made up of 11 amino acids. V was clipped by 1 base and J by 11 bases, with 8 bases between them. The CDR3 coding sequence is TGTGCCAGCAGTGAAGTCGGATGTCAGTACTTC. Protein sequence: CASSEVGCQYF.

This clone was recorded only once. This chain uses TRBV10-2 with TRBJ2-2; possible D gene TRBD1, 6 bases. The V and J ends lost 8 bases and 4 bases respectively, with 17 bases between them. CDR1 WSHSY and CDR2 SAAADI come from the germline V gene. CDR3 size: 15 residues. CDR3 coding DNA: TGCGCCAGCTGGGAATTAACAGGGATCACCGGGGAGCTGTTTTTT. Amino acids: CASWELTGITGELFF.

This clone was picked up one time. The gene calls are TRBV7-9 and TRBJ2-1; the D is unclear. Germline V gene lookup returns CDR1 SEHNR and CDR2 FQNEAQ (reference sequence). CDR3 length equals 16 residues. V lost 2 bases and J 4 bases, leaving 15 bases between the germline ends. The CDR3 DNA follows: TGTGCCAGCAGCTTATACGTCCGGGCAGCGTACAATGAGCAGTTCTTC. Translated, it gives CASSLYVRAAYNEQFF.

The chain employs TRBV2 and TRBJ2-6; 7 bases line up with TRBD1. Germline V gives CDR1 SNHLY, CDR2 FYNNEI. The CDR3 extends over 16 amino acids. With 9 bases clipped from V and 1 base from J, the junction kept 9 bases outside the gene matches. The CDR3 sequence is CARRGQNPSGANVLTF. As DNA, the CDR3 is TGTGCCAGGAGGGGGCAGAATCCGTCTGGGGCCAACGTCCTGACTTTC.

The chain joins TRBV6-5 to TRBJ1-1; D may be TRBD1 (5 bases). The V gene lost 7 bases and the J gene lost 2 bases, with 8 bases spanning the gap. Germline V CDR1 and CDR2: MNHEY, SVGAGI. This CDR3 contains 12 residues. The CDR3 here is CASKDSNTEAFF. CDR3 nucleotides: TGTGCCAGCAAAGACAGTAACACTGAAGCTTTCTTT.

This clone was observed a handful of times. DNA of the CDR3: TGTGCCAGCAGCATGAGCAGTTCGGATCAGCCCCAGCATTTT. It translates to CASSMSSSDQPQHF. This chain uses TRBV7-2 with TRBJ1-5; D is ambiguous. The germline V gene has CDR1 SGHTA and CDR2 FQGNSA. There are 14 residues in the CDR3. V was clipped by 5 bases and J by 5 bases, with 13 bases between them.

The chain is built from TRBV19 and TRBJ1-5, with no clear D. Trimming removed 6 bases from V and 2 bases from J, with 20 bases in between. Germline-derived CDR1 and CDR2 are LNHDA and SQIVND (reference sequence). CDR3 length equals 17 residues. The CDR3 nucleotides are TGTGCCAGTAGCTTTCGGACCGGAAAGAGGGGCAATCAGCCCCAGCATTTT. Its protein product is CASSFRTGKRGNQPQHF.

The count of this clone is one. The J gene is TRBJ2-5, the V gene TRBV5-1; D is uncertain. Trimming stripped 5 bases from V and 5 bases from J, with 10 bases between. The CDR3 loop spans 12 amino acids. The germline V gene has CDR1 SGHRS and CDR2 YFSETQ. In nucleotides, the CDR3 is TGCGCCAGCAGTAGCCCGGCCGAGACCCAGTACTTC. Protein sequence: CASSSPAETQYF.

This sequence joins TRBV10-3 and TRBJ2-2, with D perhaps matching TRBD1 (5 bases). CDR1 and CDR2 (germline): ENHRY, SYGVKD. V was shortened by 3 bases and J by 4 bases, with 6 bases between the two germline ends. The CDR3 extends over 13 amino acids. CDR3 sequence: CAISDRGTGELFF. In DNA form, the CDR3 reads TGTGCCATCAGTGATAGGGGCACCGGGGAGCTGTTTTTT.

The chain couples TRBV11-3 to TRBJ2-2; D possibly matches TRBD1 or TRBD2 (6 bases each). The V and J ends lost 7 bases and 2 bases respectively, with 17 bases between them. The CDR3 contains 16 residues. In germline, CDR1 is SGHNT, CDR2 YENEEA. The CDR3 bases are TGTGCCAGCACGGAGGATGGGGGGCGAAACACCGGGGAGCTGTTTTTT. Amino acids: CASTEDGGRNTGELFF.